This T cell receptor beta chain comes out of a study of blood T cell repertoires in COVID-19. In the study overall: Samples came from the United States, Italy and Spain, spanning acute and convalescent COVID-19. The analysed material was cDNA or gDNA that came from T cells, B-cell-depleted T cells, or PBMCs.

Authors' methods: Using reference gene primer amplification, nucleated cell counts were estimated. This table comes from immunoSEQ multiplex PCR, and its TCRdb copy is limited to in-frame clones, with some not included. V and J calls and clone size are as listed in that table; D and trimming were resolved from the DNA. This sample has 150,000 to 200,000 clones, with roughly nine tenths found just once. The CDR3 runs to 16 residues. Trimming took 0 bases from V and 2 from J, leaving 13 bases between them. Germline-derived CDR1 and CDR2 are SGHNT and YYREEE (reference sequence). The chain uses TRBV5-4 and TRBJ2-3; D perhaps matches TRBD2 (6 bases). Sequenced sample: peripheral blood. The TCR comes from a man aged 18 to 30 who had recovered from COVID-19. The CDR3 here is CASSLGPGLFTDTQYF. For the CDR3, the DNA is TGTGCCAGCAGCTTGGGTCCTGGACTATTCACAGATACGCAGTATTTT.